A single sample is the source of the 32 T cell receptor beta chains below, sequenced in a study of blood T cell repertoires in COVID-19. Sequenced by immunoSEQ multiplex PCR; TCRdb stores in-frame clones only, minus some. The repertoire holds more than 350,000 clones, 80% to 90% seen once, with over 9.5% in the top ten. The source material was peripheral blood. The receptors derive from a woman under 40 with COVID-19, enrolled during active disease.

This rearrangement joins TRBV28 to TRBJ1-1; the match to TRBD1 covers 10 bases. CDR3 length: 15 amino acids. The V gene's germline CDR1 is MDHEN and CDR2 SYDVKM. With V trimmed by 7 bases and J by 1 base, 6 bases remained unmatched. CDR3 loop: CASKIRQGANTEAFF. In nucleotides, the CDR3 is TGTGCCAGCAAGATTAGACAGGGGGCGAACACTGAAGCTTTCTTT.

The CDR3 nucleotides read TGTGCCACCAGTGACCCGGGACTAGCGGGAGCCTACAATGAGCAGTTCTTC. Its protein is CATSDPGLAGAYNEQFF. The chain couples TRBV24-1 to TRBJ2-1, with 14 bases fitting TRBD2. The germline V gene encodes CDR1 KGHDR and CDR2 SFDVKD. The ends lost 4 bases at V and 2 bases at J; junction bases unmatched: 3. The CDR3 is 17 residues long.

The rearrangement links TRBV28 to TRBJ2-7, with 9 bases matching TRBD2. V shed 8 bases, J shed 2 bases, and the junction held 4 bases outside the gene matches. Per germline, CDR1 MDHEN and CDR2 SYDVKM. The CDR3 covers 13 residues. CDR3 region: CASRTSEAYEQYF. CDR3 coding DNA: TGTGCCAGCCGGACTAGCGAGGCCTACGAGCAGTACTTC.

The rearrangement links TRBV5-1 to TRBJ2-5; 10 nucleotides align to TRBD2. J lost 2 bases, V lost 0 bases, and 4 bases had no gene match. The CDR3 runs to 16 residues. Germline loops: CDR1 SGHRS, CDR2 YFSETQ. CDR3 in DNA: TGCGCCAGCAGCTTGGGCGGACTAGCGGTTCAAGAGACCCAGTACTTC. Translation: CASSLGGLAVQETQYF.

This chain links TRBV30 with TRBJ1-1, with 7 bases identical to TRBD1. Germline V gives CDR1 GTSNPN, CDR2 SVGIG (reference sequence). The CDR3 covers 13 residues. Trimming removed 6 bases from V and 0 bases from J; junction bases left unmatched: 4. This CDR3 is CACTGTVNTEAFF. The CDR3 nucleotides read TGTGCCTGTACCGGGACAGTGAACACTGAAGCTTTCTTT. The entire variable domain, with the rest obtained from reference TRBV30 and TRBJ1-1, is as follows: SQTIHQWPATLVQPVGSPLSLECTVEGTSNPNLYWYRQAAGRGLQLLFYSVGIGQISSEVPQNLSASRPQDRQFILSSKKLLLSDSGFYLCACTGTVNTEAFFGQGTRLTVV.

Remarks on this clone: One end of the junction is discordant with germline, which a read error may explain. The V and J genes are TRBV27 and TRBJ2-1; TRBD2 agrees at 8 bases. CDR3 length: 13 amino acids. Germline V gives CDR1 MNHEY, CDR2 SMNVEV (reference sequence). The CDR3: CASSSTLTGTRIF. CDR3 bases: TGTGCCAGCAGTTCGACCCTTACCGGGACTAGGATCTTC.

The CDR3 sequence is CASSAGQDGSYEQYF. Here the CDR3 DNA reads TGTGCCAGTAGTGCTGGACAGGACGGCTCCTACGAGCAGTACTTC. J is TRBJ2-7 and V is TRBV19, with 7 bases that match TRBD1. Germline lookup yields CDR1 LNHDA and CDR2 SQIVND (reference sequence). V shed 5 bases, J shed 0 bases, and the junction held 7 bases outside the gene matches. There are 15 residues in the CDR3.

The J gene is TRBJ2-2, the V gene TRBV27; the D gene is possibly TRBD2 (6 bases). The CDR3 extends over 16 amino acids. Trimming pared 6 bases from V and 0 bases from J, leaving 14 bases between. From germline, CDR1 is MNHEY and CDR2 SMNVEV (reference sequence). CDR3 in DNA: TGTGCCAGCAGACCAGCGGGCTTTGCGAACACCGGGGAGCTGTTTTTT. Translated, it gives CASRPAGFANTGELFF.

The J gene is TRBJ2-2, the V gene TRBV6-4; no clear D gene. Trimming left V 6 bases short and J 4 bases short, with 12 bases between. This CDR3 contains 14 residues. CDR1 and CDR2 (germline): MRHNA, SNTAGT. DNA for the CDR3: TGTGCCAGCAGCCCCGACATCAGCACCGGGGAGCTGTTTTTT. Translated: CASSPDISTGELFF.

The rearrangement uses TRBV6-5 and TRBJ2-1; perhaps TRBD1 as D (6 bases). The CDR3 is made up of 15 amino acids. Germline V CDR1 and CDR2: MNHEY, SVGAGI. V was trimmed by 0 bases and J by 5 bases, leaving 11 bases between them. The CDR3 DNA reads as TGTGCCAGCAGTTACTCAGCAGGGGTAAACAATGAGCAGTTCTTC. The encoded protein is CASSYSAGVNNEQFF.

The V and J genes are TRBV15 and TRBJ2-7, with 7 bases aligning to TRBD1. Germline V gene sequence: CDR1 LNHNV, CDR2 YYDKDF (reference sequence). The CDR3 loop spans 14 amino acids. V gave up 4 bases and J gave up 4 bases; unmatched junction bases: 7. The CDR3 nucleotides are TGTGCCACCAGCATTCGGCAGGGGGAGTACGAGCAGTACTTC. As protein: CATSIRQGEYEQYF.

The CDR3 DNA reads as TGCGCCAGCAGCATGCGGGGTGAGACTGAAGCTTTCTTT. Translated, it gives CASSMRGETEAFF. The chain carries TRBV4-1 and TRBJ1-1; no clear D. Per germline, CDR1 MGHRA and CDR2 YSYEKL. V was pared by 5 bases and J by 5 bases, with 12 bases between. The CDR3 length is 13 residues.

J is TRBJ2-6 and V is TRBV18, with 9 positions matching TRBD1. J lost 1 base, V lost 8 bases, and 3 bases had no gene match. Germline CDR1 KGHSH, CDR2 LQKENI. The CDR3 is 15 amino acids. The CDR3 region has the DNA TGTGCCAGCCAGGGACAGGGATCTGGGGCCAACGTCCTGACTTTC. Its translation is CASQGQGSGANVLTF.

The rearrangement joins TRBV3-1 (or the pseudogene TRBV3-2) to TRBJ2-7; unclear D gene. V was pared by 3 bases and J by 3 bases, with 6 bases between. Germline V gene data show CDR1 as LGHDT and CDR2 as YNNKEL (reference sequence). This CDR3 region has 12 residues. This CDR3 reads CASSHGYYEQYF. The DNA of the CDR3 is TGTGCCAGCAGCCACGGTTACTACGAGCAGTACTTC.

The CDR3, as DNA: TGTGCCAGCAAGGAGGGGCTCTCAACTAATGAAAAACTGTTTTTT. Protein product: CASKEGLSTNEKLFF. V is TRBV2 and J is TRBJ1-4; possibly TRBD1 for D (5 bases). The CDR3 is 15 residues long. Germline CDR1 SNHLY, CDR2 FYNNEI. The ends were cut back, 7 bases at V and 0 bases at J, with 12 bases in the middle.

The chain joins TRBV14 to TRBJ2-2, with TRBD2 identical over 11 bases. Trimming took 4 bases from V and 7 from J; bases not matched to a gene: 5. CDR3 size: 15 residues. Germline V CDR1 and CDR2: SGHDN, FVKESK. In DNA form, the CDR3 reads TGTGCCAGCAGCCCACTAGCGGGAGCCGTCGGGGAGCTGTTTTTT. The encoded protein is CASSPLAGAVGELFF.

The rearrangement joins TRBV7-3 to TRBJ2-1, with 12 bases that match TRBD2. The J segment lost 10 bases and the V segment lost 5 bases, leaving 9 bases of the junction unmatched. This CDR3 spans 15 amino acids. Germline CDR1 and CDR2: SGHTA and FQGTGA. The CDR3 here is CASSLAGGPLGEQFF. DNA for the CDR3: TGTGCCAGCAGCCTAGCGGGAGGGCCGCTGGGAGAGCAGTTCTTC.

V gene TRBV14 combines with J gene TRBJ2-7, with 8 bases fitting TRBD2. The CDR3 is 17 amino acids. Trimming at V came to 0 bases and at J to 2 bases, leaving 9 bases not matched to a gene. Germline loops: CDR1 SGHDN, CDR2 FVKESK. CDR3 DNA sequence: TGTGCCAGCAGCCAAGATAACCCAGCGGGAGTGACCTACGAGCAGTACTTC. It yields the protein CASSQDNPAGVTYEQYF.

The chain links TRBV18 to TRBJ2-7; the match to TRBD2 covers 12 bases. The V and J ends lost 3 bases and 6 bases, in that order; junction bases with no gene match: 18. CDR1 is KGHSH and CDR2 is LQKENI in the germline V gene. The CDR3 is 19 residues long. In DNA, the CDR3 is TGTGCCAGCTCACCTAGGAGGGTTGGGCTAGCGGGAGGGCCGAGCGAGCAGTACTTC. Residues: CASSPRRVGLAGGPSEQYF. The full variable domain, completed using reference TRBV18 and TRBJ2-7, is NAGVMQNPRHLVRRRGQEARLRCSPMKGHSHVYWYRQLPEEGLKFMVYLQKENIIDESGMPKERFSAEFPKEGPSILRIQQVVRGDSAAYFCASSPRRVGLAGGPSEQYFGPGTRLTVT.

V and J are TRBV28 and TRBJ2-2; D is ambiguous. Trimming removed 8 bases from V and 6 bases from J, with 10 bases in between. CDR1 is MDHEN and CDR2 is SYDVKM in the germline V gene. This CDR3 is 12 amino acids long. CDR3 coding DNA: TGTGCCAGCCGAACCTGGCCCGGGGAGCTGTTTTTT. Its translation is CASRTWPGELFF.

The CDR3: CASSIASFSTDTQYF. The DNA of the CDR3 is TGTGCCAGCAGTATAGCGTCCTTTAGCACAGATACGCAGTATTTT. The chain links TRBV6-5 to TRBJ2-3, with a weak D call TRBD2 (5 bases). Germline values: CDR1 MNHEY, CDR2 SVGAGI. Trimming left V 5 bases short and J 0 bases short, with 12 bases between. This CDR3 comprises 15 residues.

This chain joins TRBV13 and TRBJ2-3, with 10 bases lining up with TRBD2. This CDR3 is 18 amino acids long. V was pared by 2 bases and J by 0 bases, with 8 bases of the junction left unmatched. The germline gives CDR1 PRHDT, CDR2 FYEKMQ (reference sequence). The CDR3: CASSLLAGVAYSTDTQYF. The CDR3 DNA reads TGTGCCAGCAGCTTACTAGCGGGAGTAGCTTATAGCACAGATACGCAGTATTTT.

The rearrangement uses TRBV6-9 and TRBJ2-5, with D tentatively TRBD2 (5 bases). The CDR3 contains 15 residues. Germline values: CDR1 MNHGY, CDR2 SVAAGI. Trimming stripped 6 bases from V and 5 bases from J, with 19 bases between. CDR3 region: CASSPSGKARETQYF. DNA of the CDR3: TGTGCCAGCAGCCCCTCGGGGAAAGCGCGGGAGACCCAGTACTTC.

The V gene is TRBV19, the J gene TRBJ2-7; TRBD1 matches 8 bases. The CDR3 sequence is 14 residues long. With V trimmed by 2 bases and J by 4 bases, 4 bases remained unmatched. Germline CDR1 is LNHDA and CDR2 is SQIVND (reference sequence). The CDR3 region is CASSIKTGVYEQYF. The DNA for the CDR3 is TGTGCCAGTAGTATAAAGACAGGGGTTTACGAGCAGTACTTC.

The chain uses TRBV4-1 and TRBJ1-2; D perhaps matches TRBD1 (5 bases). Trimming cost V 5 bases and J 7 bases, with 14 bases left between them. The CDR3 length is 13 residues. Germline CDR1 and CDR2: MGHRA and YSYEKL. For the CDR3, the DNA is TGCGCCAGCAGCTCTTCCCCAGGGTCTGGCTACACCTTC. Translated: CASSSSPGSGYTF.

This rearrangement joins TRBV24-1 to TRBJ2-2; 7 bases match TRBD1. The CDR3 spans 17 residues. V was pared by 0 bases and J by 1 base, with 4 bases of the junction left unmatched. Germline V gives CDR1 KGHDR, CDR2 SFDVKD. CDR3 protein: CATSDLPAGGNTGELFF. Written as DNA, the CDR3 is TGTGCCACCAGTGATTTGCCGGCAGGGGGGAACACCGGGGAGCTGTTTTTT.

The CDR3 DNA sequence: TGTGCCAGCGAAACCCTTATTGGAGGGGTAAATGAGCAGTTCTTC. Encoded protein: CASETLIGGVNEQFF. The chain is built from TRBV25-1 and TRBJ2-1, with a possible D match to TRBD2 (6 bases). Deletions cut 8 bases from V and 7 bases from J, with 21 bases between. CDR1 is MGHDK and CDR2 is SYGVNS in the germline V gene. The CDR3 has 15 amino acids.

This sequence joins TRBV7-6 and TRBJ1-1, with D unresolved. This CDR3 comprises 14 residues. V gave up 5 bases and J gave up 1 base, with 11 bases separating them. Germline V gene lookup returns CDR1 SGHVS and CDR2 FNYEAQ. This CDR3 is CASSEDNKNTEAFF. CDR3 bases: TGTGCCAGCAGCGAAGACAACAAGAACACTGAAGCTTTCTTT. Full variable domain (rest looked up from reference TRBV7-6 and TRBJ1-1): GAGVSQSPRYKVTKRGQDVALRCDPISGHVSLYWYRQALGQGPEFLTYFNYEAQQDKSGLPNDRFSAERPEGSISTLTIQRTEQRDSAMYRCASSEDNKNTEAFFGQGTRLTVV.

The genes are TRBV28 and TRBJ1-5, with D unclear. The CDR3 contains 14 residues. Germline CDR1 reads MDHEN; CDR2 reads SYDVKM. With 7 bases removed from V and 0 bases from J, the gap between germline ends came to 10 bases. The CDR3 DNA is TGTGCCAGCACCCCCGGAGATAGCAATCAGCCCCAGCATTTT. This codes for CASTPGDSNQPQHF.

The V call is TRBV5-4, the J call TRBJ2-1; D is perhaps TRBD2 (5 bases). The CDR3 spans 14 residues. Trimming stripped 1 base from V and 7 bases from J, with 12 bases between. Germline CDR1 SGHNT, CDR2 YYREEE (reference sequence). This CDR3 is CASSLPGFGNEQFF. The CDR3 nucleotides are TGTGCCAGCAGCTTGCCGGGGTTCGGGAATGAGCAGTTCTTC. Variable domain in full (rest from reference TRBV5-4 and TRBJ2-1): ETGVTQSPTHLIKTRGQQVTLRCSSQSGHNTVSWYQQALGQGPQFIFQYYREEENGRGNFPPRFSGLQFPNYSSELNVNALELDDSALYLCASSLPGFGNEQFFGPGTRLTVL.

The chain couples TRBV30 to TRBJ1-5; 9 positions match TRBD1. The CDR3 runs to 13 residues. The V gene's germline CDR1 is GTSNPN and CDR2 SVGIG (reference sequence). With 2 bases clipped from V and 7 bases from J, the junction kept 3 bases outside the gene matches. The CDR3, as DNA: TGTGCCTGGAGTAGACAGGGGGACCAGCCCCAGCATTTT. Amino acid sequence: CAWSRQGDQPQHF. Together with reference TRBV30 and TRBJ1-5, the CDR3 gives the full variable domain: SQTIHQWPATLVQPVGSPLSLECTVEGTSNPNLYWYRQAAGRGLQLLFYSVGIGQISSEVPQNLSASRPQDRQFILSSKKLLLSDSGFYLCAWSRQGDQPQHFGDGTRLSIL.

The chain couples TRBV27 to TRBJ1-5; D is unclear. In germline, CDR1 is MNHEY, CDR2 SMNVEV (reference sequence). The CDR3 has 15 residues. V lost 10 bases to trimming and J lost 4 bases, with 20 bases between them. The CDR3 region is CANPPPPGPNQPQHF. The DNA for the CDR3 is TGTGCCAATCCCCCCCCACCGGGTCCTAATCAGCCCCAGCATTTT.